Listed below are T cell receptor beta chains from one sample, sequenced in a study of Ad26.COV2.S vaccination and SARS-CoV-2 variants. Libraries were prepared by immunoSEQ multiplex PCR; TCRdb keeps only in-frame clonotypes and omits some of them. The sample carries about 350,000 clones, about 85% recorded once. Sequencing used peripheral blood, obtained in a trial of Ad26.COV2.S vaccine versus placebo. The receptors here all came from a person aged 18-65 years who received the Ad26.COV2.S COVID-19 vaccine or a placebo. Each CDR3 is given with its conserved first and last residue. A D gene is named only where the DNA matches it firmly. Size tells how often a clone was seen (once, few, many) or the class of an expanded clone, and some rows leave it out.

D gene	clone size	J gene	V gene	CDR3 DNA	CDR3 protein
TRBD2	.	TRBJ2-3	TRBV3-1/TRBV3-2	TGTGCCAGCAGCCCACCATTAGCGGGGGGGCTCTCAGATACGCAGTATTTT	CASSPPLAGGLSDTQYF
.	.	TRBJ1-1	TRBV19	TGTGCCAGTAGTATACGGATGGATGAAGCTTTCTTT	CASSIRMDEAFF
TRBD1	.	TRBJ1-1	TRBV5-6	TGTGCCAGCAGCCAAGGACAGGGCGCTTCGGCTTTCTTT	CASSQGQGASAFF
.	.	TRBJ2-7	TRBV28	TGTGCCAGCAAGAAAAGGACTTACTTGGGCTACGAGCAGTACTTC	CASKKRTYLGYEQYF
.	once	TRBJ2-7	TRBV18	TGTGCCAGCTCACCGAGCCGACAGTACTCCTACGAGCAGTACTTC	CASSPSRQYSYEQYF
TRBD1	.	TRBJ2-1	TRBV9	TGTGCCAGCAGCGTAGAATCAGGGACAGGACTTTTTAGCTCCTACAATGAGCAGTTCTTC	CASSVESGTGLFSSYNEQFF
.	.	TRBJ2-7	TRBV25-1	TGTGCCAGCCGGCAAGACAAAAGCTCCTACGAGCAGTACTTC	CASRQDKSSYEQYF
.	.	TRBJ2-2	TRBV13	TGTGCCAGCAGCTTAGGAGGGAACACCGGGGAGCTGTTTTTT	CASSLGGNTGELFF
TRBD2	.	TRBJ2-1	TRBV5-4	TGTGCCAGCAGCTCGGCGACTAGCCGCTCCTACAATGAGCAGTTCTTC	CASSSATSRSYNEQFF
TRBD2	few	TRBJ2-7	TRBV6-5	TGTGCCAGCAGCCCACCGGGGGGTTTCTACGAGCAGTACTTC	CASSPPGGFYEQYF
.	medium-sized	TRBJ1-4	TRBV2	TGTGCCAGCGGAGACAGATCTAATGAAAAACTGTTTTTT	CASGDRSNEKLFF
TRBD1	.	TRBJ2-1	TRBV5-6	TGTGCCAGCAGCTTGCGTAGAGGGGGCGTTTACAATGAGCAGTTCTTC	CASSLRRGGVYNEQFF
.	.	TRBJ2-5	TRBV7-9	TGTGCCAGCAGCTTATCTGGGGGCGCCGAGACCCAGTACTTC	CASSLSGGAETQYF
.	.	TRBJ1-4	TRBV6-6	TGTGCCAGCAGTTACTCGAGTACGGGGGCGTTTGAAAAACTGTTTTTT	CASSYSSTGAFEKLFF
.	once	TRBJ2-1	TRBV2	TGTGCCAGCAGTGAAGCCCGGCGGGATGAGCAGTTCTTC	CASSEARRDEQFF
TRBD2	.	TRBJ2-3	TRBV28	TGTGCCAGCAGTTATCCAAAGACTAGCGCTAGCACAGATACGCAGTATTTT	CASSYPKTSASTDTQYF
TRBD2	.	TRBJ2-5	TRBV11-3	TGTGCCAGCAGCTTAGGGTCTAGCGGGGGAGGTGAGACCCAGTACTTC	CASSLGSSGGGETQYF
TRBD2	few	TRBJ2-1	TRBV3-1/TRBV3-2	TGTGCCAGCAGCCAGAGGGGACTAGCGGGACGGTGGAGTGAGCAGTTCTTC	CASSQRGLAGRWSEQFF
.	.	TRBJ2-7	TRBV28	TGTGCCAGCAGTTTTTTGGGCAGCTCCTACGAGCAGTACTTC	CASSFLGSSYEQYF
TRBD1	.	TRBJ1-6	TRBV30	TGTGCCTGGAGTGGGACGGGACAGGCCAGCTCCTATAATTCACCCCTCCACTTT	CAWSGTGQASSYNSPLHF
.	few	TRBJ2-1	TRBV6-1	TGTGCCAGCAGTGACCCCTGGCGGGTGGGGGGCGATGAGCAGTTCTTC	CASSDPWRVGGDEQFF
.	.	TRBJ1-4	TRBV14	TGTGCCAGCAGCCAAGAGGAAGGGAATGAAAAACTGTTTTTT	CASSQEEGNEKLFF
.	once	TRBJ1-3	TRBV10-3	TGTGCCAGAAGGGAGAGCTCTGGAAACACCATATATTTT	CARRESSGNTIYF
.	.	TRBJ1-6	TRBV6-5	TGTGCCAGCAGCGCAGGGAAGTCACCCCTCCACTTT	CASSAGKSPLHF
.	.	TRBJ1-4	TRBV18	TGTGCCAGCTCACCACCGAATAATGAAAAACTGTTTTTT	CASSPPNNEKLFF
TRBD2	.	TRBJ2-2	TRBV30	TGTGCCTGGAGCGATCTAGCGGGATACACCGGGGAGCTGTTTTTT	CAWSDLAGYTGELFF
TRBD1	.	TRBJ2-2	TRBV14	TGTGCCAGCAGCCAAGGCCTGACAGGGATGGACACCGGGGAGCTGTTTTTT	CASSQGLTGMDTGELFF
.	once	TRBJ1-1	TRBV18	TGTGCCAGCTCACCCCAGGAGAACACTGAAGCTTTCTTT	CASSPQENTEAFF
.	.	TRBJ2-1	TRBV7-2	TGTGCCAGCAGCACCGAAGGGGGGACCTACAATGAGCAGTTCTTC	CASSTEGGTYNEQFF
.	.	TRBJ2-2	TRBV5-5	TGTGCCAGCAGCCCTTCCCCTCCCAGCTACACCGGGGAGCTGTTTTTT	CASSPSPPSYTGELFF